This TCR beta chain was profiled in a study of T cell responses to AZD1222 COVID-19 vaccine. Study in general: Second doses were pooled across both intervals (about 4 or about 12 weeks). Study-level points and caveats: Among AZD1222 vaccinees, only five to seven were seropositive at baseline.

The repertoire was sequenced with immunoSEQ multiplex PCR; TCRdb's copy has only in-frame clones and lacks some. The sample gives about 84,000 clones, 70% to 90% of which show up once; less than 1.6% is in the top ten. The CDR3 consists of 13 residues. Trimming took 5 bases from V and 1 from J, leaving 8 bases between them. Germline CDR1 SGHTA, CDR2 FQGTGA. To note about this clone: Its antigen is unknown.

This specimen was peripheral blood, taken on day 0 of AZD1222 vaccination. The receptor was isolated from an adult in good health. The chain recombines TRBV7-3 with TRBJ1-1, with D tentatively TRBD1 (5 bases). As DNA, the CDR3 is TGTGCCAGCAGCCCCGGGGGGAACACTGAAGCTTTCTTT. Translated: CASSPGGNTEAFF.